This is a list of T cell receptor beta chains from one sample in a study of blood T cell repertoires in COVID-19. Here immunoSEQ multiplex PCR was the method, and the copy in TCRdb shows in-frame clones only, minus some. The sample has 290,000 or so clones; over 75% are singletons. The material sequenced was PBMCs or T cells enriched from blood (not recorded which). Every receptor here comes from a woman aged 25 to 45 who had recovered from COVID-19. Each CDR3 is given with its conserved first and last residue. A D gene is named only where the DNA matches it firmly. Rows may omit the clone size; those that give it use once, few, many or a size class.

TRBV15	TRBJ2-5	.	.	CATSRVESRETQYF	TGTGCCACCAGCAGAGTGGAGAGTCGGGAGACCCAGTACTTC
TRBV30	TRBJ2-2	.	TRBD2	CAWSGRATGELFF	TGTGCCTGGAGCGGGAGGGCCACCGGGGAGCTGTTTTTT
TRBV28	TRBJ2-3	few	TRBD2	CASSLVRQGTSGVTDTQYF	TGTGCCAGCAGTTTAGTGCGGCAAGGGACTAGCGGGGTCACAGATACGCAGTATTTT
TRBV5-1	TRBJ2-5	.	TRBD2	CASSLITSGRGETQYF	TGCGCCAGCAGCTTGATTACTAGCGGGAGGGGGGAGACCCAGTACTTC
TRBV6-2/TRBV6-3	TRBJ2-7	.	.	CASSYSAVSYEQYF	TGTGCCAGCAGTTACTCGGCAGTGTCCTACGAGCAGTACTTC
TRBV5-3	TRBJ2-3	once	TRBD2	CARSSRASGCTDTQYF	TGTGCCAGAAGCTCTAGGGCTAGCGGCTGCACAGATACGCAGTATTTT
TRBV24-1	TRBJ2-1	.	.	CATRSVSNEQFF	TGTGCCACCAGATCCGTCAGTAATGAGCAGTTCTTC
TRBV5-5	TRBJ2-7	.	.	CASSLVGANEQYF	TGTGCCAGCAGCTTGGTGGGGGCAAACGAGCAGTACTTC
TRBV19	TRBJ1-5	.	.	CASSRGGPLSNQPQHF	TGTGCCAGTAGTAGGGGGGGACCTCTTAGCAATCAGCCCCAGCATTTT
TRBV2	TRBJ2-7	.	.	CASRGHQDYEQYF	TGTGCCAGCAGGGGACACCAAGACTACGAGCAGTACTTC
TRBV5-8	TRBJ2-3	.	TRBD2	CASSPGGRAGADTQYF	TGTGCCAGCAGCCCCGGGGGAAGAGCGGGAGCAGATACGCAGTATTTT
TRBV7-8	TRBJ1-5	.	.	CASSFPAGVQPQHF	TGTGCCAGCAGCTTCCCGGCGGGGGTGCAGCCCCAGCATTTT
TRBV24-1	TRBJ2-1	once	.	CATSDWGETYNEQFF	TGTGCCACCAGTGATTGGGGGGAAACCTACAATGAGCAGTTCTTC
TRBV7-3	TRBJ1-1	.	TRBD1	CASSTQGDTEAFF	TGTGCCAGCAGCACGCAGGGGGACACTGAAGCTTTCTTT
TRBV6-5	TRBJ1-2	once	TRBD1	CASRRTGQDYGYTF	TGTGCCAGCAGACGGACAGGGCAGGACTATGGCTACACCTTC
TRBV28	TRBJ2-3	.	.	CASSYGGDTQYF	TGTGCCAGCAGTTACGGAGGTGATACGCAGTATTTT
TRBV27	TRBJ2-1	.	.	CASSLKRNSYNEQFF	TGTGCCAGCAGTTTAAAGCGGAACTCCTACAATGAGCAGTTCTTC
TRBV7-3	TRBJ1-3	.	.	CASSLSPTSSGNTIYF	TGTGCCAGCAGCTTAAGTCCCACGAGCTCTGGAAACACCATATATTTT
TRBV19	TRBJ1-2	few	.	CASSIGQTGHGYTF	TGTGCCAGTAGTATAGGTCAGACAGGACATGGCTACACCTTC
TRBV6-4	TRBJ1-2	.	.	CASSEARGGGYTF	TGTGCCAGCAGTGAAGCGAGGGGGGGAGGCTACACCTTC
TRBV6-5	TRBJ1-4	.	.	CASSQQMANEKLFF	TGTGCCAGCAGTCAACAGATGGCTAATGAAAAACTGTTTTTT
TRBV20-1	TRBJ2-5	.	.	CSASGDIGAVGETQYF	TGCAGTGCTAGTGGGGACATTGGGGCGGTCGGAGAGACCCAGTACTTC
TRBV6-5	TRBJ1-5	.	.	CASSPGQNHQPQHF	TGTGCCAGCAGCCCCGGACAGAATCATCAGCCCCAGCATTTT
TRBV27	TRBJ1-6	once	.	CASSSGNSPLHF	TGTGCCAGCAGTTCCGGTAATTCACCCCTCCACTTT